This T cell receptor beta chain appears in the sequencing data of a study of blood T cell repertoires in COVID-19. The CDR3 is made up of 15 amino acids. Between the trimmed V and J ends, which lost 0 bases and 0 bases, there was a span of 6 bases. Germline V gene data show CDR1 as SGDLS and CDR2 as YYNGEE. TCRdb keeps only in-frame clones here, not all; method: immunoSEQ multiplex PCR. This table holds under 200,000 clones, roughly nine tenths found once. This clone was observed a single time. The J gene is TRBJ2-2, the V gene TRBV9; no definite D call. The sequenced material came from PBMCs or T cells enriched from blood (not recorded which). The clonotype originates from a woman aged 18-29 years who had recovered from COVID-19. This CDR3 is CASSVAAANTGELFF. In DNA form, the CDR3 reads TGTGCCAGCAGCGTAGCCGCAGCGAACACCGGGGAGCTGTTTTTT.